This T cell receptor beta chain is from a study of OX40 agonist ivuxolimab in advanced cancers. Whole-study results and caveats: Averaging showed that CD8+ T cells had more expanded clones than CD4+ did.

Sequencing used immunoSEQ multiplex PCR; TCRdb keeps in-frame clones, though not all of them. The data hold roughly 79,000 clones, with around 92% observed a single time. V was cut by 6 bases and J by 3 bases, with 15 bases left in between. Germline V gene data show CDR1 as SGHAT and CDR2 as FQNNGV. CDR3 length equals 14 residues. As to this clone: Its antigen is not identified.

Blood specimens came from baseline, cycle 4 day 1, and cycle 7 day 1. The source was CD4+ or CD8+ T cells sorted from blood, collected in a trial of the OX40 agonist ivuxolimab. The chain uses TRBV11-2 and TRBJ2-7; weak D call: TRBD1 (6 bases). The receptor's source is an adult with an advanced solid tumor such as melanoma, head and neck, liver or kidney cancer. The CDR3 DNA follows: TGTGCCAGCAGGACCCCGGGACAAAGCTACGAGCAGTACTTC. This translates into CASRTPGQSYEQYF.